The present T cell receptor beta chain was sequenced within a study of blood T cell repertoires in COVID-19. The germline V and J ends were trimmed by 1 base and 3 bases, with 18 bases remaining between them. The CDR3 is 17 residues long. CDR1 is MNHEY, CDR2 SMNVEV, per germline (reference sequence). Here immunoSEQ multiplex PCR was the method, and the copy in TCRdb shows in-frame clones only, minus some. The sample has about 350,000 clones, more than 75% seen once. This clone was counted between two and nine times. Sequenced: peripheral blood. The sequence was obtained from a woman younger than 35 who had recovered from COVID-19. The V gene is TRBV27, the J gene TRBJ1-1; TRBD1 is a possible D gene (6 bases). The CDR3 here is CASSLYPGRGLDTEAFF. The DNA of the CDR3 is TGTGCCAGCAGTTTATACCCCGGCAGGGGTTTGGACACTGAAGCTTTCTTT.